This T cell receptor beta chain appears in the sequencing data of a study of blood T cells in healthy people across ages. Broader study findings: A strong correlation was seen between TCR beta diversity and naive T cell percentage. In long-lived donors, naive CD4+ cell counts and diversity exceeded those of aged donors.

Through a sample-barcoded 5' primer and a J-beta primer mix, a second PCR was run for roughly 6 to 11 cycles. From the 5' RACE reads, TCRdb called clonotypes with MiXCR, one entry per CDR3 protein. The sample gives hundreds of thousands of distinct CDR3 sequences, approximately 60% of which show up once; about a quarter is in the top ten. About this clonotype: Its cognate antigen is unknown.

Every sample had a minimum of 6.5 million PBMCs isolated. Total RNA was isolated from each sample in quantities of at least 5.5 micrograms. In germline, CDR1 is DFQATT, CDR2 SNEGSKA (reference sequence). The CDR3 contains 15 residues. With V trimmed by 6 bases and J by 2 bases, 9 bases remained unmatched. V usage is TRBV20-1 and J usage is TRBJ2-3; 9 bases align to TRBD2. Sequencing used blood. The clonotype was recovered from a man aged 40-50 years in good health. The CDR3 region is CSAPDSGSHTDTQYF. CDR3 coding DNA: TGCAGTGCGCCCGATAGCGGGAGCCACACAGATACGCAGTATTTT.